The next 9 T cell receptor beta chains were all read from a single sample in a study of blood T cell repertoires in COVID-19. Clones were sequenced by immunoSEQ multiplex PCR, and TCRdb holds only the in-frame ones, with some missing. The sample lists over 200,000 clones, around 79% occurring once. The sequencing input was peripheral blood. These TCRs come from an elderly woman with acute or convalescent COVID-19.

The V call is TRBV9, the J call TRBJ2-1; TRBD2 matches 7 bases. V lost 0 bases and J lost 0; bases outside the gene matches: 6. The CDR3 covers 17 residues. Germline V gene lookup returns CDR1 SGDLS and CDR2 YYNGEE. CDR3 DNA: TGTGCCAGCAGCGTAGTTGACGGGGGGTACTCCTACAATGAGCAGTTCTTC. This sequence encodes CASSVVDGGYSYNEQFF.

V usage is TRBV2 and J usage is TRBJ1-2; D is unclear. V lost 5 bases, J lost 6 bases, and 22 bases lay in between. The CDR3 has 16 amino acids. Per germline, CDR1 SNHLY and CDR2 FYNNEI. In DNA form, the CDR3 reads TGTGCCAGCAGTATCCGGGAGCTAAAAACTGGCGATGGCTACACCTTC. Amino acid sequence: CASSIRELKTGDGYTF.

This chain links TRBV6-2 or TRBV6-3 with TRBJ1-5; 7 bases fit TRBD1. Germline CDR1 is MNHEY and CDR2 is SVGEGT. With V trimmed by 5 bases and J by 2 bases, 15 bases remained unmatched. The CDR3 is made up of 18 amino acids. CDR3: CASSPPVKGAWGNQPQHF. The DNA of the CDR3 is TGTGCCAGCAGTCCCCCCGTGAAGGGGGCGTGGGGCAATCAGCCCCAGCATTTT.

The CDR3 bases are TGTGCCAGCAGCTTCAGGGGGCACACTGAAGCTTTCTTT. The encoded protein is CASSFRGHTEAFF. This chain connects TRBV5-6 to TRBJ1-1; TRBD1 matches 8 bases. Trimming took 2 bases from V and 3 from J; bases not matched to a gene: 0. The CDR3 consists of 13 residues. Germline values: CDR1 SGHDT, CDR2 YYEEEE.

CDR3: CASSVGGSRRDTQYF. CDR3 DNA sequence: TGCGCCAGCAGTGTGGGGGGAAGCCGGAGGGATACGCAGTATTTT. This chain joins TRBV10-1 and TRBJ2-3; tentative D call: TRBD2 (6 bases). Deletions cut 4 bases from V and 6 bases from J, with 17 bases between. The CDR3 totals 15 residues. Germline V CDR1 and CDR2: WNHNN, SYGVQD (reference sequence).

This chain connects TRBV28 to TRBJ1-1; TRBD1 matches 10 bases. After removal of 4 bases from V and 3 bases from J, the junction contained 5 bases not matched to a gene. CDR3 length: 15 residues. CDR1 MDHEN and CDR2 SYDVKM come from the germline V gene. The CDR3 sequence: CASSSGQGGDTEAFF. In DNA form, the CDR3 reads TGTGCCAGCAGTTCCGGACAGGGGGGGGACACTGAAGCTTTCTTT.

The V and J genes are TRBV5-1 and TRBJ1-4; unclear D gene. In germline, CDR1 is SGHRS, CDR2 YFSETQ. Between the trimmed V and J ends, which lost 0 bases and 5 bases, there was a span of 11 bases. The CDR3 is 15 residues long. This chain's CDR3 is CASSLAIRSNEKLFF. For the CDR3, the DNA is TGCGCCAGCAGCTTGGCCATCAGGTCCAATGAAAAACTGTTTTTT.

V is TRBV6-1 and J is TRBJ1-1, with 9 bases matching TRBD1. Germline assignment: CDR1 MNHNS and CDR2 SASEGT. V lost 3 bases to trimming and J lost 7 bases; unmatched junction nucleotides: 6. The CDR3 length is 14 residues. The CDR3 bases are TGTGCCAGCAGTGAGGTGGACAGGGGTCTTGAAGCTTTCTTT. Translation gives CASSEVDRGLEAFF.

The chain couples TRBV19 to TRBJ2-3; D is unresolved. The germline gives CDR1 LNHDA, CDR2 SQIVND (reference sequence). The CDR3 consists of 17 residues. V shed 2 bases and J shed 5 bases, with 20 bases lying between them. The CDR3 region is CASSIMPATLRRDTQYF. CDR3 coding DNA: TGTGCCAGTAGTATAATGCCAGCGACTCTCCGGAGAGATACGCAGTATTTT.